These 8 T cell receptor beta chains share one sample of origin, sequenced in a study of control samples from healthy donors and cancer patients. The repertoire was sequenced with immunoSEQ multiplex PCR; TCRdb's copy has only in-frame clones and lacks some. The sample includes 100,000 or so clones, more than 75% of them seen just once. Sequencing used blood. The receptors come from a woman between 50 and 59 years old in good health.

The chain links TRBV30 to TRBJ2-7, with D possibly being TRBD1 or TRBD2 (6 bases each). The CDR3 totals 13 residues. Trimming took off 2 bases at V and 4 bases at J, with 12 bases between the two ends. CDR1 GTSNPN and CDR2 SVGIG come from the germline V gene (reference sequence). The DNA for the CDR3 is TGTGCCTGGAGTCACGGGGGCCGTTACGAGCAGTACTTC. Translated: CAWSHGGRYEQYF.

The chain uses TRBV23-1 and TRBJ1-5; no clear D gene. TRBV23-1 falls under the ORF class, with uncertain function. This CDR3 is 15 amino acids long. V lost 3 bases and J 0 bases, leaving 9 bases between the germline ends. DNA for the CDR3: TGCGCCAGCAGTCACCCACAAGATAGCAATCAGCCCCAGCATTTT. Protein sequence: CASSHPQDSNQPQHF.

This clone has only one observation. The chain links TRBV10-3 to TRBJ2-7, with D possibly TRBD1 on 6 matching bases. V lost 10 bases and J 0 bases, leaving 13 bases between the germline ends. Per the germline V gene, CDR1 is ENHRY and CDR2 is SYGVKD. The CDR3 extends over 13 amino acids. The CDR3 sequence is CATYNRDSYEQYV. In DNA, the CDR3 is TGTGCCACGTACAACAGGGACTCCTACGAGCAGTACGTC.

The J gene is TRBJ2-3, the V gene TRBV4-1; D could derive from TRBD1 or TRBD2 (6 bases each). The V end was cut by 1 base, the J end by 4 bases, with 15 bases between. Germline CDR1 reads MGHRA; CDR2 reads YSYEKL. There are 16 residues in the CDR3. CDR3 region: CASSQVMGGWSDTQYF. In DNA form, the CDR3 reads TGCGCCAGCAGCCAAGTGATGGGGGGCTGGTCAGATACGCAGTATTTT.

V gene TRBV18 combines with J gene TRBJ2-1; 7 nucleotides agree with TRBD1. This CDR3 has 15 amino acids. Per the germline V gene, CDR1 is KGHSH and CDR2 is LQKENI. The V gene end was trimmed by 6 bases and the J gene end by 6 bases; junction bases not matched to a gene: 11. In DNA, the CDR3 is TGTGCCAGCTCTTCAGTCAGGGGGAGAGGCAATGAGCAGTTCTTC. Residues: CASSSVRGRGNEQFF.

CDR3 amino acids: CSVGTDYNEQFF. CDR3 DNA sequence: TGCAGCGTTGGGACGGATTACAATGAGCAGTTCTTC. The V gene is TRBV29-1, the J gene TRBJ2-1; no clear D. The V end was cut by 4 bases, the J end by 4 bases, with 8 bases between. Germline-derived CDR1 and CDR2 are SQVTM and ANQGSEA. The CDR3 sequence is 12 residues long.

This CDR3 is CASSQGLSSYNEQFF. The CDR3 coding sequence is TGCGCCAGCAGCCAAGGCCTTAGCTCCTACAATGAGCAGTTCTTC. The chain joins TRBV4-1 to TRBJ2-1; the D is unclear. V lost 1 base, J lost 0 bases, and 7 bases lay in between. The CDR3 has 15 amino acids. Germline V gene data show CDR1 as MGHRA and CDR2 as YSYEKL.

The rearrangement joins TRBV18 to TRBJ2-7; TRBD1 matches at 7 bases. The CDR3 sequence is 13 residues long. Germline loops: CDR1 KGHSH, CDR2 LQKENI. V shed 3 bases and J 2 bases; nucleotides not matched to a gene: 1. The CDR3 region is CASSPQGAYEQYF. The CDR3 DNA reads TGTGCCAGCTCACCCCAGGGGGCCTACGAGCAGTACTTC.